Presented here are 10 T cell receptor beta chains from one specimen sequenced in a study of CD8 T cells in ankylosing spondylitis. A single record per CDR3 protein comes from TCRdb applying MiXCR to the 5' RACE reads. This table holds approximately 260,000 distinct CDR3 sequences, less than 10% found once. Sample: blood, either unsorted or a sorted T cell fraction (not recorded which). Receptors originate from a male donor with ankylosing spondylitis or in good health (not recorded which).

In this sample, this clonotype turned up many times. The CDR3 is CASSLDGRAGNEQFF. CDR3 nucleotides: TGTGCCAGCAGCTTGGACGGGAGGGCCGGGAATGAGCAGTTCTTC. The chain couples TRBV5-5 to TRBJ2-1; 8 bases are shared with TRBD2. Germline trimming cut 0 bases from V and 7 bases from J; bases unmatched to any gene: 6. The CDR3 loop spans 15 amino acids. From germline, CDR1 is SGHKS and CDR2 YYEKEE (reference sequence).

The table lists this clonotype with a few counts. The J gene is TRBJ1-4, the V gene TRBV5-1, with a weak D call TRBD1 (6 bases). The V and J ends lost 1 base and 7 bases respectively, with 8 bases between them. The V gene's germline CDR1 is SGHRS and CDR2 YFSETQ. The CDR3 totals 13 residues. CDR3 sequence: CASSLRGGEKLFF. CDR3 in DNA: TGCGCCAGCAGCTTGAGGGGGGGTGAAAAACTGTTTTTT.

This clonotype was observed at least ten times. The CDR3 region has the DNA TGCGCCAGCAGCCACCTGGATGGGTGGCGCACCGGGGAGCTGTTTTTT. It yields the protein CASSHLDGWRTGELFF. The J gene is TRBJ2-2, the V gene TRBV5-1; no firm D call. CDR1 SGHRS and CDR2 YFSETQ come from the germline V gene. The V gene lost 4 bases and the J gene lost 4 bases, with 17 bases spanning the gap. The CDR3 spans 16 residues.

Ten or more counts support this clonotype. This chain links TRBV4-3 with TRBJ2-2; D unclear. Trimming shortened V by 0 bases and J by 3 bases, and 5 bases separated the two germline ends. This CDR3 region has 14 residues. CDR1 and CDR2 from the germline V gene are LGHNA and YSLEER. The CDR3 protein is CASSQERHTGELFF. For the CDR3, the DNA is TGCGCCAGCAGCCAAGAGAGACACACCGGGGAGCTGTTTTTT.

The chain combines TRBV5-5 with TRBJ2-7; 11 positions agree with TRBD2. CDR1 SGHKS and CDR2 YYEKEE come from the germline V gene (reference sequence). The J segment lost 6 bases and the V segment lost 4 bases, leaving 9 bases of the junction unmatched. The CDR3 contains 15 residues. This CDR3 reads CASSVRLAGRGEQYF. In DNA form, the CDR3 reads TGTGCCAGCAGCGTAAGACTAGCGGGACGAGGCGAGCAGTACTTC.

The chain couples TRBV7-2 to TRBJ2-2; perhaps TRBD2 as D (6 bases). Germline CDR1 is SGHTA and CDR2 is FQGNSA. The CDR3 length is 15 residues. V lost 1 base and J lost 6, with 12 bases in between. For the CDR3, the DNA is TGTGCCAGCAGCTTAGGGAGGGTTTACCCCGGGGAGCTGTTTTTT. Its translation is CASSLGRVYPGELFF.

In this sample, this clonotype turned up many times. The chain joins TRBV5-1 to TRBJ2-1; 16 nucleotides match TRBD2. This CDR3 has 17 amino acids. The germline CDR1 and CDR2 sequences are SGHRS and YFSETQ. The V and J ends lost 4 bases and 6 bases, in that order; junction bases with no gene match: 7. The CDR3 region is CASSLMGLAGGPNEQFF. The DNA for the CDR3 is TGCGCCAGCAGCCTCATGGGACTAGCGGGAGGGCCCAATGAGCAGTTCTTC.

The genes are TRBV5-1 and TRBJ2-7; 10 bases are a match to TRBD1. Trimming took 4 bases from V and 1 from J; bases not matched to a gene: 8. The germline gives CDR1 SGHRS, CDR2 YFSETQ. The CDR3 covers 16 residues. DNA of the CDR3: TGCGCCAGCAGCCCAAGACAGGGGGCCGATTCCTACGAGCAGTACTTC. Protein: CASSPRQGADSYEQYF.

This clonotype was picked up a small number of times. This chain uses TRBV20-1 with TRBJ1-5, with 7 bases lining up with TRBD1. V dropped 3 bases and J dropped 5; count of bases not matched to a gene: 7. This CDR3 region has 14 residues. The germline V gene encodes CDR1 DFQATT and CDR2 SNEGSKA (reference sequence). The CDR3 sequence is CSARYPGQHQPQHF. The CDR3 nucleotides read TGCAGTGCTAGGTACCCGGGACAGCATCAGCCCCAGCATTTT.

The table lists this clonotype with many counts. The rearrangement joins TRBV7-8 to TRBJ1-1, with TRBD1 matching 7 bases. With V trimmed by 3 bases and J by 3 bases, 10 bases remained unmatched. The CDR3 covers 16 residues. Germline CDR1 SGHVS, CDR2 FQNEAQ. CDR3 protein: CASSFIGGGTDTEAFF. The CDR3 bases are TGTGCCAGCAGCTTTATAGGGGGCGGAACGGACACTGAAGCTTTCTTT.